This TCR beta chain was profiled in a study of T cells after yellow fever vaccination. Overall study findings and caveats: Within FACS-sorted repertoires, abundant clonotypes contaminating from the bulk population could be present. Most clones from primary vaccination resurfaced after the booster (96% CD4, more than 75% CD8).

Template-switching 5'RACE yielded the TCR cDNA; a universal primer site and UMIs were added in the process. MiXCR, run by TCRdb on the 5' RACE reads, gives a single entry per CDR3 protein. This table holds roughly 180,000 distinct CDR3 sequences, about 6% found once. This clonotype was detected only a few times. The antigen is undetermined. V lost 1 base and J lost 0, with 10 bases in between. The CDR3 totals 16 residues. In germline, CDR1 is MGHDK, CDR2 SYGVNS. The sequence was collected from a man aged 18 to 35 who received the YFV17D yellow fever vaccine. Sample: CD4+ T cells sorted from PBMCs, taken on the day of the first yellow fever vaccination. The chain joins TRBV25-1 to TRBJ1-3, with no clear D. DNA of the CDR3: TGTGCCAGCAGTGAATTTTTTGGTAGCTCTGGAAACACCATATATTTT. As protein: CASSEFFGSSGNTIYF. Full variable domain (missing parts from reference TRBV25-1 and TRBJ1-3): EADIYQTPRYLVIGTGKKITLECSQTMGHDKMYWYQQDPGMELHLIHYSYGVNSTEKGDLSSESTVSRIRTEHFPLTLESARPSHTSQYLCASSEFFGSSGNTIYFGEGSWLTVV.